This TCR beta chain was retrieved from a study of chemoradiotherapy in HPV16-positive cancers. Study in general: Candidate HPV-specific clones and shared TCR motifs came from a couple of HPV16-positive patients.

This table comes from immunoSEQ multiplex PCR, and its TCRdb copy is limited to in-frame clones, with some not included. The table shows several hundred clones, with around 79% occurring only once. Over chemoradiotherapy, repertoires were sampled more than once. The sample here was tumor tissue, taken from a patient who underwent chemoradiotherapy. This sequence was found in a human donor with HPV-associated anogenital cancer.

Here the CDR3 DNA reads TGTGCCATCACAGCGGGGCCGGGAGATACGCAGTATTTT. This gives the protein CAITAGPGDTQYF. The rearrangement joins TRBV10-3 to TRBJ2-3; 7 bases fit TRBD2. CDR3 length equals 13 residues. In germline, CDR1 is ENHRY, CDR2 SYGVKD. V shed 7 bases, J shed 5 bases, and the junction held 6 bases outside the gene matches.